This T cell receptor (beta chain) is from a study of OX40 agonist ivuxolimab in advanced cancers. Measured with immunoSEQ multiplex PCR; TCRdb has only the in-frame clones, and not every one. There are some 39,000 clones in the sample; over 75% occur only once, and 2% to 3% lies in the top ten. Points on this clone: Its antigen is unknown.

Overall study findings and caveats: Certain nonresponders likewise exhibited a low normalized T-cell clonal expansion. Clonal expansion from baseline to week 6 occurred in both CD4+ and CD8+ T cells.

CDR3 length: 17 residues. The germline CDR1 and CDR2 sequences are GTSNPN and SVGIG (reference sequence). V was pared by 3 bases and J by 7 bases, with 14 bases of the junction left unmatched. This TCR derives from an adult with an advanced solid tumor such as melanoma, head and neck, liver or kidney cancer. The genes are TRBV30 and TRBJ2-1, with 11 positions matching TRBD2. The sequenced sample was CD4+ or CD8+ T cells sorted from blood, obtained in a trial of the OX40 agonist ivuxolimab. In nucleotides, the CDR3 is TGTGCCTGGAGCATATACACGACTAGCGGGAAGGGGAATGAGCAGTTCTTC. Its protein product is CAWSIYTTSGKGNEQFF. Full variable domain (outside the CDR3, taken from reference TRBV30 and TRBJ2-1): SQTIHQWPATLVQPVGSPLSLECTVEGTSNPNLYWYRQAAGRGLQLLFYSVGIGQISSEVPQNLSASRPQDRQFILSSKKLLLSDSGFYLCAWSIYTTSGKGNEQFFGPGTRLTVL.